Shown below are 24 T cell receptor beta chains from a single sample sequenced in a study of cytomegalovirus exposure and HLA in healthy donors. PCR was performed using 60 Vbeta and 13 Jbeta primers. Sequencing used immunoSEQ multiplex PCR; TCRdb keeps in-frame clones, though not all of them. This listing includes around 52,000 clones. Material for sequencing was PBMCs. The receptors shown here come from a woman aged 50 to 65 in good health and CMV-seropositive.

The rearrangement uses TRBV28 and TRBJ2-4, with TRBD2 matching 7 bases. With 2 bases clipped from V and 1 base from J, the junction kept 8 bases outside the gene matches. Germline values: CDR1 MDHEN, CDR2 SYDVKM. CDR3 length equals 17 residues. The CDR3 spells CASSLAATSDAKNIQYF. For the CDR3, the DNA is TGTGCCAGCAGTTTAGCAGCTACTAGCGATGCCAAAAACATTCAGTACTTC.

The genes are TRBV2 and TRBJ2-3, with 11 nucleotides matching TRBD1. Germline trimming cut 4 bases from V and 6 bases from J; bases unmatched to any gene: 9. The CDR3 extends over 16 amino acids. Germline V gene data show CDR1 as SNHLY and CDR2 as FYNNEI. Here the CDR3 DNA reads TGTGCCAGCAGTGTATCCGGGACAGGGGGATCGGATACGCAGTATTTT. Its translation is CASSVSGTGGSDTQYF. The full variable domain, completed using reference TRBV2 and TRBJ2-3, is EPEVTQTPSHQVTQMGQEVILRCVPISNHLYFYWYRQILGQKVEFLVSFYNNEISEKSEIFDDQFSVERPDGSNFTLKIRSTKLEDSAMYFCASSVSGTGGSDTQYFGPGTRLTVL.

The chain joins TRBV14 to TRBJ1-4, with no clear D. The CDR3 runs to 15 residues. Trimming left V 0 bases short and J 13 bases short, with 18 bases between. The V gene's germline CDR1 is SGHDN and CDR2 FVKESK. CDR3 in amino acids: CASSQDQRPRGVLFF. The CDR3 DNA is TGTGCCAGCAGCCAAGATCAGAGGCCTCGTGGTGTACTGTTTTTT.

The chain carries TRBV10-1 and TRBJ2-5, with D maybe TRBD2 (6 bases). This CDR3 region has 16 residues. Germline V gene lookup returns CDR1 WNHNN and CDR2 SYGVQD (reference sequence). V was trimmed by 3 bases and J by 1 base, leaving 15 bases between them. The CDR3 loop reads CASSDSIAAGQETQYF. CDR3 DNA: TGCGCCAGCAGTGACTCGATAGCGGCGGGCCAAGAGACCCAGTACTTC.

The chain couples TRBV30 to TRBJ2-2; D ambiguous. Germline V gene lookup returns CDR1 GTSNPN and CDR2 SVGIG (reference sequence). The CDR3 consists of 14 residues. V was shortened by 3 bases and J by 1 base, with 9 bases between the two germline ends. CDR3 amino acids: CAWRRSRNTGELFF. The DNA of the CDR3 is TGTGCCTGGAGGCGGTCGAGGAACACCGGGGAGCTGTTTTTT.

The chain combines TRBV5-1 with TRBJ2-2, with D possibly being TRBD2 (5 bases). From germline, CDR1 is SGHRS and CDR2 YFSETQ. The V and J ends lost 6 bases and 4 bases respectively, with 16 bases between them. The CDR3 extends over 15 amino acids. CDR3 nucleotides: TGCGCCAGCACCCGTTCTAGCTTTGCCACCGGGGAGCTGTTTTTT. This sequence encodes CASTRSSFATGELFF.

V gene TRBV28 combines with J gene TRBJ2-3; D unresolved. The CDR3 contains 19 residues. Looked up from germline, CDR1 is MDHEN and CDR2 is SYDVKM. The V end was cut by 2 bases, the J end by 0 bases, with 21 bases between. The CDR3 region has the DNA TGTGCCAGCAGTTTACCCGGCAGGCTACAATTATCTAGCACAGATACGCAGTATTTT. Residues: CASSLPGRLQLSSTDTQYF.

J is TRBJ2-7 and V is TRBV15, with 12 bases identical to TRBD2. V was pared by 0 bases and J by 4 bases, with 4 bases of the junction left unmatched. Looked up from germline, CDR1 is LNHNV and CDR2 is YYDKDF (reference sequence). The CDR3 is 16 amino acids. CDR3 coding DNA: TGTGCCACCAGCAGAGATCGGACTAGCGGGATGTACGAGCAGTACTTC. As protein: CATSRDRTSGMYEQYF.

The chain carries TRBV4-2 and TRBJ1-2; D not certain. In germline, CDR1 is LGHNA, CDR2 YNFKEQ. This CDR3 has 15 residues. V was shortened by 2 bases and J by 1 base, with 11 bases between the two germline ends. CDR3 sequence: CASSQSKRDNYGYTF. The DNA for the CDR3 is TGTGCCAGCAGCCAAAGCAAAAGAGATAACTATGGCTACACCTTC.

The chain is built from TRBV6-4 and TRBJ2-2; D possibly corresponds to TRBD2 (6 bases). CDR3 length equals 14 residues. Trimming took 0 bases from V and 4 from J, leaving 6 bases between them. The germline V gene encodes CDR1 MRHNA and CDR2 SNTAGT. The CDR3 here is CASSDSTSTGELFF. CDR3 bases: TGTGCCAGCAGTGACTCGACTAGCACCGGGGAGCTGTTTTTT.

The chain has TRBV7-9 and TRBJ2-3; D unclear. Germline CDR1 SEHNR, CDR2 FQNEAQ (reference sequence). The CDR3 extends over 15 amino acids. V was clipped by 3 bases and J by 0 bases, with 10 bases between them. CDR3 in amino acids: CASSFAAASTDTQYF. The CDR3 DNA follows: TGTGCCAGCAGCTTTGCGGCGGCTAGCACAGATACGCAGTATTTT.

The chain links TRBV6-6 to TRBJ1-2; the match to TRBD1 covers 12 bases. Germline trimming cut 6 bases from V and 4 bases from J; bases unmatched to any gene: 9. The CDR3 is made up of 16 amino acids. CDR1 is MNHNY and CDR2 is SVGAGI in the germline V gene (reference sequence). CDR3 coding DNA: TGTGCCAGCAGAGACGGGACAGGGGGCATAATCTATGGCTACACCTTC. As protein: CASRDGTGGIIYGYTF.

The CDR3 DNA reads as TGCGCCAGCAGCTTGGGACAGAAAGAGACCCAGTACTTC. This encodes CASSLGQKETQYF. V gene TRBV5-1 combines with J gene TRBJ2-5; possible D gene TRBD1, 5 bases. The CDR3 is 13 residues long. Trimming cost V 0 bases and J 3 bases, with 6 bases left between them. Germline CDR1 reads SGHRS; CDR2 reads YFSETQ.

The chain links TRBV10-1 to TRBJ2-2; 12 bases line up with TRBD2. This CDR3 has 16 amino acids. Trimming at V came to 6 bases and at J to 1 base, leaving 3 bases not matched to a gene. In germline, CDR1 is WNHNN, CDR2 SYGVQD (reference sequence). For the CDR3, the DNA is TGCGCCAGCAGAGCGACTAGCGGGGGGAACACCGGGGAGCTGTTTTTT. Its protein is CASRATSGGNTGELFF.

The V gene is TRBV9, the J gene TRBJ1-2, with 7 bases fitting TRBD1. V lost 4 bases and J lost 3; bases outside the gene matches: 3. The CDR3 runs to 13 residues. CDR1 and CDR2 from the germline V gene are SGDLS and YYNGEE. The CDR3 DNA follows: TGTGCCAGCAGCAGCAGGGGGGACTATGGCTACACCTTC. Translation: CASSSRGDYGYTF.

V and J are TRBV27 and TRBJ2-6, with 7 bases that match TRBD1. The CDR3 sequence is 18 residues long. Germline V gene data show CDR1 as MNHEY and CDR2 as SMNVEV (reference sequence). Trimming at V came to 2 bases and at J to 0 bases, leaving 7 bases not matched to a gene. The CDR3 reads CASSLGLTGYSGANVLTF. The CDR3 DNA is TGTGCCAGCAGTTTAGGGCTGACAGGGTACTCTGGGGCCAACGTCCTGACTTTC.

The chain has TRBV7-9 and TRBJ1-4; 10 bases match TRBD1. The CDR3 length is 15 residues. Germline assignment: CDR1 SEHNR and CDR2 FQNEAQ (reference sequence). V lost 5 bases and J lost 7; bases outside the gene matches: 7. The CDR3 bases are TGTGCCAGCAGCCTTAGTGGACAGGGGGGTGAAAAACTGTTTTTT. Its protein is CASSLSGQGGEKLFF.

The V and J genes are TRBV11-2 and TRBJ1-1; D gene uncertain. CDR3 size: 12 residues. Germline V gene data show CDR1 as SGHAT and CDR2 as FQNNGV. V was clipped by 4 bases and J by 7 bases, with 10 bases between them. CDR3 sequence reads: CASSYNSFEAFF. CDR3 bases: TGTGCCAGCAGCTATAACAGCTTTGAAGCTTTCTTT.

The chain recombines TRBV28 with TRBJ1-5; 11 bases align to TRBD1. The CDR3 length is 17 residues. In germline, CDR1 is MDHEN, CDR2 SYDVKM. J was trimmed by 0 bases and V by 3 bases; bases with no gene match: 4. CDR3 loop: CASSLWGQGVSNQPQHF. CDR3 DNA sequence: TGTGCCAGCAGTTTGTGGGGACAGGGGGTTAGCAATCAGCCCCAGCATTTT.

V is TRBV27 and J is TRBJ2-2, with TRBD1 as a possible D gene (6 bases). V dropped 6 bases and J dropped 2 bases, with 16 bases sitting between them. The CDR3 sequence is 16 residues long. Germline V CDR1 and CDR2: MNHEY, SMNVEV (reference sequence). This CDR3 is CASSYAGTINTGELFF. CDR3 DNA sequence: TGTGCCAGCAGCTATGCCGGGACAATAAACACCGGGGAGCTGTTTTTT.

CDR3 amino acids: CASSFRGGSSPLHF. Written as DNA, the CDR3 is TGTGCCAGCAGCTTTAGGGGAGGAAGTTCACCCCTCCACTTT. The chain is built from TRBV5-4 and TRBJ1-6; TRBD1 might be the D (5 bases). Germline CDR1 is SGHNT and CDR2 is YYREEE (reference sequence). CDR3 length: 14 residues. Trimming cost V 2 bases and J 9 bases, with 12 bases left between them.

V and J are TRBV7-9 and TRBJ1-4; TRBD1 matches 8 bases. Germline lookup yields CDR1 SEHNR and CDR2 FQNEAQ (reference sequence). The CDR3 has 13 amino acids. V lost 5 bases and J lost 6; bases outside the gene matches: 2. The CDR3 here is CASSLDRDEKLFF. CDR3 in DNA: TGTGCCAGCAGCCTGGACAGGGATGAAAAACTGTTTTTT.

The rearrangement joins TRBV25-1 to TRBJ1-3; tentative D call: TRBD1 (6 bases). V dropped 9 bases and J dropped 0 bases, with 12 bases sitting between them. The CDR3 length is 14 residues. CDR1 MGHDK and CDR2 SYGVNS come from the germline V gene. The CDR3, as DNA: TGTGCCAGTAGAGACAGGAGCTCTGGAAACACCATATATTTT. Protein sequence: CASRDRSSGNTIYF.

This chain's CDR3 is CASSQSLRTVYGYTF. Written as DNA, the CDR3 is TGCGCCAGCAGCCAATCCCTCCGGACAGTCTATGGCTACACCTTC. This sequence joins TRBV4-1 and TRBJ1-2, with D possibly being TRBD1 (6 bases). V was shortened by 2 bases and J by 4 bases, with 14 bases between the two germline ends. CDR1 and CDR2 from the germline V gene are MGHRA and YSYEKL. The CDR3 consists of 15 residues.